A single sample gave rise to the 14 T cell receptor beta chains below, sequenced in a study of T cell changes during pregnancy in multiple sclerosis. TCRdb's copy holds only in-frame clones and misses some; the assay was immunoSEQ multiplex PCR. The sample consists of some 60,000 clones, approximately 90% of them appearing once. The sequences come from CD4+ T cells from peripheral blood mononuclear cells, collected in the first trimester of pregnancy. These receptors all stem from a female donor with multiple sclerosis, enrolled in a pregnancy study.

CDR3 sequence reads: CASSRRQGAHNSPLHF. Written as DNA, the CDR3 is TGTGCCAGCAGCAGACGACAGGGGGCTCATAATTCACCCCTCCACTTT. This chain links TRBV21-1 with TRBJ1-6; the D call TRBD1 from the table was never checked on the DNA. TRBV21-1 is listed as a pseudogene. This CDR3 spans 16 amino acids.

J is TRBJ1-1 and V is TRBV6-5; D might be TRBD1 (6 bases). Germline CDR1 and CDR2: MNHEY and SVGAGI. Between the trimmed V and J ends, which lost 6 bases and 7 bases, there was a span of 18 bases. This CDR3 has 14 residues. The CDR3 DNA sequence: TGTGCCAGCAGCTCCTATGACACAGGGATTGAAGCTTTCTTT. Amino acids: CASSSYDTGIEAFF.

V is TRBV15 and J is TRBJ1-1; 11 bases are a match to TRBD1. This CDR3 has 14 amino acids. Germline V gene data show CDR1 as LNHNV and CDR2 as YYDKDF (reference sequence). The V and J ends lost 7 bases and 6 bases, in that order; junction bases with no gene match: 7. CDR3 region: CATNRDRGKSEAFF. The DNA for the CDR3 is TGTGCCACCAACCGGGACAGGGGGAAATCTGAAGCTTTCTTT.

The rearrangement uses TRBV7-2 and TRBJ2-7; the D is unclear. The V end was cut by 5 bases, the J end by 0 bases, with 14 bases between. The CDR3 has 15 residues. CDR1 and CDR2 from the germline V gene are SGHTA and FQGNSA. The DNA of the CDR3 is TGTGCCAGCAGCCTGCAGACAAGCTCCTCCTACGAGCAGTACTTC. It is translated as CASSLQTSSSYEQYF.

The chain employs TRBV29-1 and TRBJ2-7; D is unclear. There are 12 residues in the CDR3. Trimming took 4 bases from V and 2 from J, leaving 9 bases between them. Germline V CDR1 and CDR2: SQVTM, ANQGSEA. As DNA, the CDR3 is TGCAGCGTTGGGTCCACTACCTACGAGCAGTACTTC. Its protein is CSVGSTTYEQYF.

V gene TRBV18 combines with J gene TRBJ1-4; D not certain. V dropped 8 bases and J dropped 5 bases, with 15 bases sitting between them. The CDR3 sequence is 14 residues long. Germline assignment: CDR1 KGHSH and CDR2 LQKENI. The CDR3 nucleotides are TGTGCCAGCGCACACGGGGAGGGCAATGAAAAACTGTTTTTT. Translating gives CASAHGEGNEKLFF. Based on the CDR3 plus reference TRBV18 and TRBJ1-4, the full variable domain is NAGVMQNPRHLVRRRGQEARLRCSPMKGHSHVYWYRQLPEEGLKFMVYLQKENIIDESGMPKERFSAEFPKEGPSILRIQQVVRGDSAAYFCASAHGEGNEKLFFGSGTQLSVL.

The chain is built from TRBV15 and TRBJ1-2, with 8 bases matching TRBD1. Germline loops: CDR1 LNHNV, CDR2 YYDKDF (reference sequence). The CDR3 consists of 15 residues. V was pared by 2 bases and J by 4 bases, with 6 bases of the junction left unmatched. The CDR3, as DNA: TGTGCCACCAGCAGAACCGGACAGGGACCCTATGGCTACACCTTC. Translated, it gives CATSRTGQGPYGYTF.

The rearrangement joins TRBV5-6 to TRBJ1-2; D is perhaps TRBD1 (6 bases). From germline, CDR1 is SGHDT and CDR2 YYEEEE. V dropped 4 bases and J dropped 0 bases, with 13 bases sitting between them. This CDR3 contains 15 residues. CDR3 in amino acids: CASSEAGTPNYGYTF. CDR3 DNA: TGTGCCAGCAGCGAGGCCGGGACACCTAACTATGGCTACACCTTC.

The chain uses TRBV6-4 and TRBJ1-1; 7 nucleotides match TRBD1. Trimming cost V 6 bases and J 7 bases; bases outside gene matches: 8. CDR3 length: 13 amino acids. Germline values: CDR1 MRHNA, CDR2 SNTAGT. The DNA of the CDR3 is TGTGCCAGCAGAAAAAACAGGGGTAGTGAAGCTTTCTTT. Its translation is CASRKNRGSEAFF.

This sequence joins TRBV6-4 and TRBJ2-1; D remains ambiguous. Trimming removed 2 bases from V and 6 bases from J, with 14 bases in between. This CDR3 is 15 amino acids long. Per the germline V gene, CDR1 is MRHNA and CDR2 is SNTAGT. This chain's CDR3 is CASSDEMSVPNEQFF. CDR3 DNA sequence: TGTGCCAGCAGTGACGAGATGTCGGTGCCCAATGAGCAGTTCTTC.

The chain links TRBV10-3 to TRBJ1-5; D unclear. The CDR3 is 14 amino acids. In germline, CDR1 is ENHRY, CDR2 SYGVKD. V lost 3 bases, J lost 3 bases, and 9 bases lay in between. In DNA, the CDR3 is TGTGCCATCAGTGACACTCAGGTCAATCAGCCCCAGCATTTT. Translating it yields CAISDTQVNQPQHF.

The rearrangement uses TRBV18 and TRBJ1-1; a weak D match, TRBD1 (6 bases). The CDR3 sequence is 15 residues long. CDR1 is KGHSH, CDR2 LQKENI, per germline. V lost 2 bases to trimming and J lost 1 base, with 11 bases between them. The CDR3 loop reads CASSPGTPQNTEAFF. DNA of the CDR3: TGTGCCAGCTCACCAGGGACACCACAGAACACTGAAGCTTTCTTT.

The V gene is TRBV5-1, the J gene TRBJ2-7; TRBD1 aligns across 9 bases. Trimming removed 4 bases from V and 7 bases from J; junction bases left unmatched: 9. The CDR3 is made up of 14 amino acids. Germline V lookup: CDR1 SGHRS, CDR2 YFSETQ. CDR3 nucleotide sequence: TGCGCCAGCAGCCGCACGGGGACAGGGTCTGAGCAGTACTTC. Translated: CASSRTGTGSEQYF.

The genes are TRBV7-9 and TRBJ1-2; D is unclear. The germline V and J ends were trimmed by 5 bases and 4 bases, with 17 bases remaining between them. Germline CDR1 is SEHNR and CDR2 is FQNEAQ (reference sequence). The CDR3 spans 15 residues. CDR3 in amino acids: CASSRSSGMSYGYTF. CDR3 sequence (DNA): TGTGCCAGCAGCCGATCGTCCGGGATGAGCTATGGCTACACCTTC.